The present entry profiles one T cell receptor beta chain with its context. Its antigen is still unknown. The V end lost 1 base, the J end lost 0 bases, and 10 bases lay between the germline ends. The germline CDR1 and CDR2 sequences are MGHRA and YSYEKL. CDR3 length: 16 amino acids. This specimen comes from a study of cytomegalovirus exposure and HLA in healthy donors. General study points: Later analysis demonstrated an association between a missense DCLRE1C variant and TCR beta V- and J-gene trimming. In an earlier analysis, productive rearrangement rates for most beta V segments clustered near 87% or 30%.

60 Vbeta and 13 Jbeta primers were used in PCR. Assay: immunoSEQ multiplex PCR; the TCRdb copy retains only in-frame clones and omits some. The sample lists about 200,000 clones; 82% were seen once. The TCR originated in a woman between 35 and 50 years old in good health and CMV-seronegative. The sequencing sample was made of PBMCs. V is TRBV4-1 and J is TRBJ2-1; no clear D. DNA for the CDR3: TGCGCCAGCAGCCAAGGACATATTAGCTCCTACAATGAGCAGTTCTTC. It translates to CASSQGHISSYNEQFF.